This is a list of T cell receptor beta chains from one sample in a study of blood T cell repertoires in COVID-19. Sequencing used immunoSEQ multiplex PCR; TCRdb keeps in-frame clones, though not all of them. The sample includes just under 80,000 clones, 80% to 90% of them seen just once. The sequenced sample consisted of peripheral blood. The receptor source for this set is a human donor in a cohort sampled during active COVID-19. Each CDR3 is given without its conserved first and last residue.

v_call: TRBV5-4
cdr3_aa: ASSTNTAPTGEQF

v_call: TRBV24-1
cdr3_aa: ATSGTGSYNEQF

v_call: TRBV24-1
cdr3_aa: ATSDPAPGQGGNEQF

v_call: TRBV25-1
cdr3_aa: ASSRPGGTDTQY

v_call: TRBV5-1
cdr3_aa: ASSLGTGPGQPQH

v_call: TRBV29-1
cdr3_aa: SVYFSYEQY

v_call: TRBV6-5
cdr3_aa: ASIPGTINTGELF

v_call: TRBV28
cdr3_aa: ASGTSGSYYEQY

v_call: TRBV27
cdr3_aa: ASSLTTRVSGGELF

v_call: TRBV7-9
cdr3_aa: ASSPYSGGSSYEQY

v_call: TRBV7-6
cdr3_aa: ASSPRTSGRANEQF

v_call: TRBV20-1
cdr3_aa: SASSAGLSYEQY

v_call: TRBV27
cdr3_aa: ASSRSSGLSYEQY

v_call: TRBV5-8
cdr3_aa: ASSLGGTALDTQY

v_call: TRBV11-3
cdr3_aa: ASSLGTGYNSPLH

v_call: TRBV11-3
cdr3_aa: ASSSQREDTQY

v_call: TRBV11-3
cdr3_aa: ASSLDRGATDTQY

v_call: TRBV2
cdr3_aa: ASLAGGSKETQY